This record covers a single TCR beta chain. Its target is not known. J was trimmed by 14 bases and V by 2 bases; bases with no gene match: 12. The CDR3 runs to 15 residues. The germline CDR1 and CDR2 sequences are MGHRA and YSYEKL. These data are taken from a study of cytotoxic CD8 clonotypes in ibrutinib-treated CLL. Some clones are missing from TCRdb's copy, which holds only in-frame ones; the method was immunoSEQ multiplex PCR. Of approximately 74,000 clones in the sample, around 80% are singletons; the top ten hold less than 9%. Study observations and caveats: The public clonotypes identified were infrequent and showed contraction or stability on treatment.

This clonotype originated in a human donor with chronic lymphocytic leukemia. Sequencing used PBMCs, obtained at disease progression, from a patient treated with ibrutinib. The chain recombines TRBV4-1 with TRBJ1-6, with 7 positions matching TRBD1. Written as DNA, the CDR3 is TGCGCCAGCAGCCAAACGACAACAGGGGCCCGGACCCTCCACTTT. This sequence encodes CASSQTTTGARTLHF.